What follows describes a single TCR beta chain. Its antigen is still unknown. No base quality information exists; no much larger clone differs at one position. Flow cytometry confirmed the purity of CD4+ and CD8+ cells that had been isolated by positive magnetic bead selection on an AutoMACS. Initial screening for clonal expansions relied on flow cytometry with a TCR V beta antibody panel, after which sorted CD8+ fractions underwent TCRB deep sequencing for characterization. Isolation of peripheral blood mononuclear cells was done through Ficoll-Paque PLUS density gradient separation. DNA was extracted from CD4-enriched, CD8-enriched or PBMC samples with Nucleospin Tissue or Tissue XS kits and quantified with a Qubit 2.0 fluorometer. These data are taken from a study of somatic mutations in cytotoxic T cells in rheumatoid arthritis (dated by TCRdb to between 2016 and 2019). Looking at the study overall: Right after diagnosis and prior to the start of any treatment, more than 25 ml EDTA of peripheral blood was drawn from patients. The median ages of the patient and control groups were essentially identical. A total of more than 55 rheumatoid arthritis patients and about 21 healthy controls underwent TCRB deep sequencing. Sorted V beta1+ cells also underwent TCRB sequencing, and some V beta antibody-stained T-cell populations were flow-sorted at nearly 100% purity on a FACSAria II or Sony SH800. The study asked whether expanded CD8+ T-cell clones in newly diagnosed, untreated rheumatoid arthritis carry somatic mutations, and used TCRB deep sequencing to characterize clonality. On the study overall, not on this receptor specifically: CD8+ clonality increased with age in patients (Spearman r ~ 0.47) but not in healthy controls. There was no significant difference in CD8+ T-cell clonality between rheumatoid arthritis patients and age-matched healthy controls. The antigen targets of the expanded CD8+ clones were unknown, and absence from virus-specific databases did not rule out viral specificity. The slight TRBV07 underrepresentation in patients was not adjusted for multiple comparisons. The largest CD8+ clone made up more than 20% of CD8+ cells in about an eighth of the 65 patients, and blood and synovial fluid shared several identical CD8+ TCRB sequences.

Measured from the cysteine to the phenylalanine, the CDR3 is 15 residues long. Only CDR3 DNA remains: 45 bases, in frame from the first base. CDR1 SGHAT and CDR2 FQNNGV are derived from the germline V gene. Trimming accounts for 2 bases at V and 5 bases at J, while the number of junction bases matched to no gene is 5. Genomic DNA underwent TCRB CDR3 sequencing using the immunoSEQ assay. As for how the authors treated the data: Published virus-specific TCRB sequences were compared with patient CD8+ clones larger than 1%, and only a few matches were found. Analyses were restricted to productive TCRB rearrangements. Defining a clone by its unique TCRB CDR3 sequence, the study calculated clonality as a productive clonality index derived from Shannon entropy. Repertoire overlap for a pair of samples was computed from each clone's template counts relative to total templates per sample. Flow cytometry-measured V-gene usage correlated with V-gene usage from TCRB sequencing, with a Spearman r of roughly 0.61. Entries here come from immuneACCESS through TCRdb and include only in-frame sequences with V and J called. Some clones fail to appear in such tables; in the studies checked, an unresolved V gene covers under half of the shortfall, and the cause of the remainder is unknown. V and J calls and clone size come straight from that table; D and trimming were deduced from the DNA. This sample comprises some 3,600 clones, 84% of them detected only once. About 70% of the sample lies in the top ten.

Sample: CD8+ T cells sorted from blood. Here the chain combines TRBV11-2 and TRBJ2-7, with TRBD2 identical over 11 junction bases. This sequence was found in a man aged 35-49 years with rheumatoid arthritis. CDR3 loop: CASSLRTSGFDEQYF. The nucleotide sequence is TGTGCCAGCAGCTTAAGGACTAGCGGGTTCGACGAGCAGTACTTC.